Listed below are T cell receptor beta chains from one sample, sequenced in a study of T cell changes during pregnancy in multiple sclerosis. The protocol was immunoSEQ multiplex PCR, while the TCRdb copy is restricted to in-frame clones and leaves out a portion. Of about 61,000 clones in the sample, 85% to 90% were seen once. The material sequenced was peripheral blood, taken in the first trimester of pregnancy. These receptors originate from a female donor in good health, enrolled as a control in a pregnancy study. Both conserved end residues are part of each CDR3. A D gene is named only where the DNA matches it firmly. Clone size is given for some rows only: seen once, a few or many times, or a class if the clone is expanded.

J gene | clone size | V gene | D gene | CDR3 protein | CDR3 DNA
TRBJ1-1 | . | TRBV27 | . | CASSRGAKAFF | TGTGCCAGCAGTCGGGGGGCCAAAGCTTTCTTT
TRBJ1-2 | . | TRBV5-1 | . | CASSRARPGASRHGYTF | TGCGCCAGCAGCCGGGCCCGGCCAGGGGCTAGTCGCCACGGCTACACCTTC
TRBJ1-5 | . | TRBV5-6 | . | CASSLFPLSQPQHF | TGTGCCAGCAGCTTGTTTCCGCTCAGTCAGCCCCAGCATTTT
TRBJ2-7 | . | TRBV4-1 | TRBD1 | CASSQDPPTGMLSYEQYF | TGCGCCAGCAGCCAAGACCCCCCGACAGGGATGTTGTCCTACGAGCAGTACTTC
TRBJ2-1 | . | TRBV4-3 | . | CASSRGGTAYNEQFF | TGCGCCAGCAGCCGCGGCGGGACAGCTTACAATGAGCAGTTCTTC
TRBJ2-3 | . | TRBV7-3 | . | CASSFGQGPRVGTDTQYF | TGTGCCAGCAGCTTTGGCCAGGGTCCGCGAGTTGGGACAGATACGCAGTATTTT
TRBJ1-2 | . | TRBV11-3 | . | CASSLVYSTYGYTF | TGTGCCAGCAGCTTAGTTTACTCGACTTATGGCTACACCTTC
TRBJ1-1 | . | TRBV7-8 | . | CASSLAHLGAPSTEAFF | TGTGCCAGCAGCTTAGCCCATCTTGGAGCTCCGAGCACTGAAGCTTTCTTT
TRBJ1-2 | . | TRBV30 | . | CAWTPERHGYTF | TGTGCCTGGACCCCAGAGCGGCATGGCTACACCTTC
TRBJ2-7 | . | TRBV5-4 | TRBD1 | CASSRPGSQGASEQYF | TGTGCCAGCAGCCGCCCCGGGAGTCAGGGGGCGTCCGAGCAGTACTTC
TRBJ1-1 | . | TRBV7-2 | . | CASSLSTGNTEAFF | TGTGCCAGCAGCTTATCGACAGGGAACACTGAAGCTTTCTTT
TRBJ1-5 | . | TRBV9 | TRBD1 | CASSADRGGQPQHF | TGTGCCAGCAGCGCAGACAGGGGGGGACAGCCCCAGCATTTT
TRBJ1-2 | . | TRBV5-6 | TRBD1 | CASSWTGDYDYGYTF | TGTGCCAGCAGTTGGACAGGGGATTACGACTATGGCTACACCTTC
TRBJ2-1 | . | TRBV7-6 | . | CASSLTRDTINGARNEQFF | TGTGCCAGCAGCTTAACCCGGGACACAATTAACGGGGCGAGGAATGAGCAGTTCTTC
TRBJ1-3 | . | TRBV4-3 | TRBD1 | CASSQADRETGNTIYF | TGCGCCAGCAGCCAGGCGGACAGGGAAACTGGAAACACCATATATTTT
TRBJ1-1 | . | TRBV6-5 | . | CASKIGTPMNTEAFF | TGTGCCAGCAAAATAGGGACACCTATGAACACTGAAGCTTTCTTT
TRBJ1-1 | . | TRBV11-2 | . | CASSIRGTEAFF | TGTGCCAGCAGCATAAGGGGGACTGAAGCTTTCTTT
TRBJ2-7 | few | TRBV6-1 | . | CASSEIEDTYEQYF | TGTGCCAGCAGTGAAATAGAGGACACCTACGAGCAGTACTTC
TRBJ2-2 | . | TRBV5-1 | TRBD1 | CASSLGQGNTGELFF | TGCGCCAGCAGCTTGGGACAGGGGAACACCGGGGAGCTGTTTTTT
TRBJ1-1 | . | TRBV5-6 | TRBD1 | CASILTGATEAFF | TGTGCCAGCATCCTGACAGGGGCCACTGAAGCTTTCTTT
TRBJ2-1 | . | TRBV4-2 | . | CASSQDLDPGGQFF | TGTGCCAGCAGCCAAGATCTTGACCCCGGGGGGCAGTTCTTC
TRBJ2-3 | . | TRBV9 | TRBD1 | CASSVAGQGVSTDTQYF | TGTGCCAGCAGCGTAGCAGGACAGGGGGTTAGCACAGATACGCAGTATTTT
TRBJ1-5 | . | TRBV30 | . | CAWRGLGGNQPQHF | TGTGCCTGGAGGGGCCTAGGGGGCAATCAGCCCCAGCATTTT
TRBJ1-1 | . | TRBV10-3 | TRBD1 | CATLGSRGGQGFPEAFF | TGTGCCACCCTGGGGTCGAGGGGGGGACAGGGTTTTCCTGAAGCTTTCTTT
TRBJ1-4 | . | TRBV2 | . | CASSRSGLDEKLFF | TGTGCCAGCAGCCGGAGTGGGTTGGATGAAAAACTGTTTTTT
TRBJ2-1 | once | TRBV6-6 | . | CASSSRTPAYNEQFF | TGTGCCAGCAGTTCGAGAACCCCTGCCTACAATGAGCAGTTCTTC
TRBJ2-2 | . | TRBV10-3 | . | CAISESITTAGNTGELFF | TGTGCCATCAGTGAGTCGATTACGACAGCCGGGAACACCGGGGAGCTGTTTTTT
TRBJ2-3 | . | TRBV5-1 | . | CASEGGRDTQYF | TGCGCCAGCGAGGGGGGGAGAGATACGCAGTATTTT
TRBJ1-1 | . | TRBV19 | . | CASSIGGRVSTEAFF | TGTGCCAGTAGTATCGGGGGGCGCGTCTCCACTGAAGCTTTCTTT